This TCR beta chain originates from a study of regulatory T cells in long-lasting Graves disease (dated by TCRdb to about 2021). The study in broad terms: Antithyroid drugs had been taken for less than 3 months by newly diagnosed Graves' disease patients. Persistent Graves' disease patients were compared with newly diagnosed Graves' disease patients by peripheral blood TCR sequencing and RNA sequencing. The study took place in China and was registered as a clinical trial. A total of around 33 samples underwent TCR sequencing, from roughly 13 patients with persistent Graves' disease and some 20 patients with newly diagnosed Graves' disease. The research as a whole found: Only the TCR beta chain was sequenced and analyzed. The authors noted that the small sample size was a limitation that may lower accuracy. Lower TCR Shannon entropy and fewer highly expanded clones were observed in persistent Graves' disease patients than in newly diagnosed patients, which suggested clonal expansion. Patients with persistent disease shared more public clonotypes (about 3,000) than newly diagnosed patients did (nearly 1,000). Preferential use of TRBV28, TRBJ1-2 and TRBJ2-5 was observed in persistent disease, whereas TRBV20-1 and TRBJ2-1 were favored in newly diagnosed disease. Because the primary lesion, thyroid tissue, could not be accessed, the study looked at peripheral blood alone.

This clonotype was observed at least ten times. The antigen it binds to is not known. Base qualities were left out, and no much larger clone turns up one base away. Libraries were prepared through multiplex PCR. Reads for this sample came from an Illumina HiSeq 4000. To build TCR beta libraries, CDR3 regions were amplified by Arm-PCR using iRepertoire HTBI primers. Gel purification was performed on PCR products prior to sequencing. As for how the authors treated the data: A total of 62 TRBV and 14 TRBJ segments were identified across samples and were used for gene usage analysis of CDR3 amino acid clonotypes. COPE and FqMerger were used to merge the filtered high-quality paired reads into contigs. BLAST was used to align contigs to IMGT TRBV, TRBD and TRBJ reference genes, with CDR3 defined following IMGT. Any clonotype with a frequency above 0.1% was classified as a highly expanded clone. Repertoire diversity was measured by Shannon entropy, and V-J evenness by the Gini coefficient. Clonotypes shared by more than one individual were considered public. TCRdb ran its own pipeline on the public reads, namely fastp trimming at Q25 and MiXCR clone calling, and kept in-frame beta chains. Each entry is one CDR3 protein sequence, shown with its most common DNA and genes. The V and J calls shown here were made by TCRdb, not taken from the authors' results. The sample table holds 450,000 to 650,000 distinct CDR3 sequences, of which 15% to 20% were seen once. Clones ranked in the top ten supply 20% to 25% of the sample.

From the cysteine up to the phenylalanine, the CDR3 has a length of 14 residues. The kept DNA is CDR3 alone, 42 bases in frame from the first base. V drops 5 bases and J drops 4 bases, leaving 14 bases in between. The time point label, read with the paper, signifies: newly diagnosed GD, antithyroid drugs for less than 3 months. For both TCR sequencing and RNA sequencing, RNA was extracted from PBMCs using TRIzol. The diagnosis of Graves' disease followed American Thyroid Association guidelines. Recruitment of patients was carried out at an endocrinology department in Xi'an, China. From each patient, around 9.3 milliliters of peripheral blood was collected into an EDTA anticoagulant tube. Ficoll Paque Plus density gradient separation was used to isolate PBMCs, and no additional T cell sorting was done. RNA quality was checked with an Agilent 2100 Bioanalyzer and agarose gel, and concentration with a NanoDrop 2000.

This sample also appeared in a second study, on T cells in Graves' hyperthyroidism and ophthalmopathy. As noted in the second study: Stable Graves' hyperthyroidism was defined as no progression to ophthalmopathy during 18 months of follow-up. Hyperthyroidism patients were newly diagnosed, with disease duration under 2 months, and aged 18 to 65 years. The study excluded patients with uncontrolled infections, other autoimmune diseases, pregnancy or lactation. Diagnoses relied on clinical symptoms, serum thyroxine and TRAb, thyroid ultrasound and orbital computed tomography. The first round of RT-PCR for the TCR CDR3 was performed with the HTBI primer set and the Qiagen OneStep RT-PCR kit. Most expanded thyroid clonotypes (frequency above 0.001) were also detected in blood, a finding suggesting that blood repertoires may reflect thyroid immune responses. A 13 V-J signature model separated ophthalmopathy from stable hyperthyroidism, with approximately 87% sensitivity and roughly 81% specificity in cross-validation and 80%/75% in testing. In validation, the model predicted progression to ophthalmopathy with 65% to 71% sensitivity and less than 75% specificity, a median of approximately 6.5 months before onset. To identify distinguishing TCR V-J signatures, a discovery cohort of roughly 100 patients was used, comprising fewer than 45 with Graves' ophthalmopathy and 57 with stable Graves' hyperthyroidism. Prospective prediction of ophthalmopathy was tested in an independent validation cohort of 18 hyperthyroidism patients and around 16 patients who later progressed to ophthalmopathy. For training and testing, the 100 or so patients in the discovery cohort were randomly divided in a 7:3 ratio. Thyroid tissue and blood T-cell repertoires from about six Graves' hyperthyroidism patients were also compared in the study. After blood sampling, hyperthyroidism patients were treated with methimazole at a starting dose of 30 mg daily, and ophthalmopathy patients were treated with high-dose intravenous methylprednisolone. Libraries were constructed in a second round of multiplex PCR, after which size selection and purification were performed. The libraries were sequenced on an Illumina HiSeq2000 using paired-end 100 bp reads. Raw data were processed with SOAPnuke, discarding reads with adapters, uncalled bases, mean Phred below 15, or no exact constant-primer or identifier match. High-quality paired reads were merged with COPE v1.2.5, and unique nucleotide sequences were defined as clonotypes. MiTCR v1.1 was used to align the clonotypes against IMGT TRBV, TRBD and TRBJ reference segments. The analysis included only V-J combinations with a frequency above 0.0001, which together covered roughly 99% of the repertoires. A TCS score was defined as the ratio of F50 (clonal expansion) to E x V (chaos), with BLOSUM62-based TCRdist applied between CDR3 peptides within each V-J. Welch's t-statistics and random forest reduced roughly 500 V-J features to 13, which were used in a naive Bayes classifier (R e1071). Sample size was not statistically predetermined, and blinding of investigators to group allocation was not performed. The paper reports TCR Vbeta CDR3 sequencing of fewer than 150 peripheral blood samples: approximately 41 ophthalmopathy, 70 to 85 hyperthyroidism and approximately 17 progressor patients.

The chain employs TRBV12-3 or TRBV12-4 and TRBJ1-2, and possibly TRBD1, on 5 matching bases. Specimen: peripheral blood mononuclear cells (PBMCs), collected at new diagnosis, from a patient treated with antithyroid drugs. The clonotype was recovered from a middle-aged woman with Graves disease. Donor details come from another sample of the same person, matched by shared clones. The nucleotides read TGTGCCAGCAGTACCCGGGGGGGGGTCTATGGCTACACCTTC. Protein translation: CASSTRGGVYGYTF.